The next 19 T cell receptor beta chains were all read from a single sample in a study of T cell repertoires in cytomegalovirus infection. These receptors' antigens are unknown. A single record per CDR3 protein comes from TCRdb applying MiXCR to the reads. The table records some 940,000 distinct CDR3 sequences, around 30% of them present only once. The sample here was cultured CD8+ T cells from PBMCs, taken from culture after CMV antigen stimulation. All receptors derive from a human donor in good health (CMV status not recorded). Some clones in this sample may be carry-over from other donors' samples.

This clonotype was detected only a few times. This chain uses TRBV4-2 with TRBJ2-7; 9 nucleotides match TRBD1. V lost 2 bases to trimming and J lost 1 base; unmatched junction nucleotides: 6. This CDR3 region has 16 residues. CDR1 and CDR2 from the germline V gene are LGHNA and YNFKEQ. For the CDR3, the DNA is TGTGCCAGCAGCCAAATACAGGGGGCTTTGTCCTACGAGCAGTACTTC. Its translation: CASSQIQGALSYEQYF.

The chain links TRBV7-9 to TRBJ2-1; the D is unclear. Germline values: CDR1 SEHNR, CDR2 FQNEAQ (reference sequence). Trimming left V 5 bases short and J 10 bases short, with 18 bases between. This CDR3 region has 14 residues. For the CDR3, the DNA is TGTGCCAGCAGCCCCCCGATTGCGGTCGTGGAGCAGTTCTTC. It specifies CASSPPIAVVEQFF.

V is TRBV25-1 and J is TRBJ2-2, with TRBD2 identical over 7 bases. CDR3 length: 19 amino acids. The junction had 15 bases not matched to a gene; V was cut back by 5 bases and J by 0 bases. Germline-derived CDR1 and CDR2 are MGHDK and SYGVNS. The DNA for the CDR3 is TGTGCCAGCAGTCCCCTAATAGCGGGCCCGATTTCGAACACCGGGGAGCTGTTTTTT. Translating gives CASSPLIAGPISNTGELFF.

The chain has TRBV12-3 or TRBV12-4 and TRBJ2-3; 7 nucleotides line up with TRBD2. This CDR3 has 14 amino acids. V gave up 6 bases and J gave up 2 bases; unmatched junction bases: 5. CDR3 protein: CASSHSGFTDTQYF. In DNA form, the CDR3 reads TGTGCCAGCAGCCATAGCGGGTTCACAGATACGCAGTATTTT.

This clonotype has ten or more counts. The genes are TRBV12-3 or TRBV12-4 and TRBJ1-1; 7 bases map to TRBD1. Trimming at V came to 6 bases and at J to 6 bases, leaving 7 bases not matched to a gene. The CDR3 runs 13 residues. The CDR3 DNA sequence: TGTGCCAGCAGAGGACAGGAGGGCCCTGAAGCTTTCTTT. Protein product: CASRGQEGPEAFF.

This clonotype was seen a handful of times. The chain has TRBV27 and TRBJ2-1, with 9 bases identical to TRBD2. V trimming: 2 bases; J trimming: 3 bases; junction bases outside the gene matches: 8. The CDR3 runs to 17 residues. The germline V gene encodes CDR1 MNHEY and CDR2 SMNVEV (reference sequence). The CDR3 reads CASSLAGGYFGYNEQFF. CDR3 DNA: TGTGCCAGCAGTTTAGCGGGGGGGTATTTTGGCTACAATGAGCAGTTCTTC.

There are many counts of this clonotype. The CDR3 DNA reads as TGTGCCAGCAGTTTAGTTCCGCTGGATGAGCAGTTCTTC. As protein: CASSLVPLDEQFF. This chain connects TRBV27 to TRBJ2-1, with D hard to call. The CDR3 extends over 13 amino acids. Germline CDR1 MNHEY, CDR2 SMNVEV (reference sequence). Trimming stripped 2 bases from V and 8 bases from J, with 10 bases between.

J is TRBJ1-1 and V is TRBV5-1, with no clear D. Germline V gene lookup returns CDR1 SGHRS and CDR2 YFSETQ. Trimming left V 2 bases short and J 7 bases short, with 6 bases between. The CDR3 sequence is 11 residues long. The CDR3 nucleotides read TGCGCCAGCAGCTTCATGAATGAAGCTTTCTTT. Its protein is CASSFMNEAFF.

This clonotype was observed at least ten times. V usage is TRBV2 and J usage is TRBJ1-4; D call uncertain. Trimming stripped 2 bases from V and 5 bases from J, with 12 bases between. Germline assignment: CDR1 SNHLY and CDR2 FYNNEI. The CDR3 consists of 15 residues. The CDR3 DNA sequence: TGTGCCAGCAGTGAAAGTAACAGTCAGAATGAAAAACTGTTTTTT. Its protein is CASSESNSQNEKLFF.

The rearrangement links TRBV6-5 to TRBJ2-1; 7 nucleotides agree with TRBD1. Trimming took 1 base from V and 9 from J; bases not matched to a gene: 15. The CDR3 runs to 17 residues. Looked up from germline, CDR1 is MNHEY and CDR2 is SVGAGI. CDR3 DNA sequence: TGTGCCAGCAGTTACTTCGAGGTTGGACAGGTGTTTCGTGAGCAGTTCTTC. Encoded protein: CASSYFEVGQVFREQFF.

This clonotype has more than one count but fewer than ten. The CDR3 carries no conserved terminal phenylalanine or tryptophan, so it likely arises from a read error. It is unclear where the CDR3 begins or ends on the DNA, so no DNA is shown, and the CDR3 is as TCRdb lists it. V gene TRBV14 combines with J gene TRBJ1-4. A total of 10 residues make up the CDR3, ends included. Germline CDR1 reads SGHDN; CDR2 reads FVKESK. This CDR3 reads CASSSIRPRL.

As for this clonotype: This may be a read error: a much more frequent sequence differs by one nucleotide. The V and J genes are TRBV7-2 and TRBJ2-7; maybe TRBD2 (5 bases). The CDR3 length is 15 residues. Trimming cost V 1 base and J 3 bases, with 13 bases left between them. Germline CDR1 and CDR2: SGHTA and FQGNSA. CDR3 sequence reads: CASSLEEATGYEQYF. In DNA form, the CDR3 reads TGTGCCAGCAGCTTAGAGGAGGCAACGGGCTACGAGCAGTACTTC.

For this clonotype: A much larger clone is a single base away; this may be a read error. V is TRBV7-8 and J is TRBJ2-1; 9 bases align to TRBD2. The CDR3 is 14 residues long. Germline loops: CDR1 SGHVS, CDR2 FQNEAQ. J gave up 9 bases and V 7 bases, and 10 bases lay outside the gene matches. The CDR3 DNA sequence: TGTGCCAGCATCTGGACCGGGACTAGCCCTGAGCAGTTCTTC. Protein product: CASIWTGTSPEQFF.

The rearrangement links TRBV19 to TRBJ2-5; tentative D call: TRBD2 (7 bases). V gave up 5 bases and J gave up 2 bases, with 15 bases separating them. The CDR3 spans 15 residues. CDR1 and CDR2 from the germline V gene are LNHDA and SQIVND (reference sequence). CDR3 region: CASSEGGGPQETQYF. The DNA of the CDR3 is TGTGCCAGTAGTGAAGGGGGGGGCCCGCAAGAGACCCAGTACTTC. The full variable domain, with the rest looked up from reference TRBV19 and TRBJ2-5, is DGGITQSPKYLFRKEGQNVTLSCEQNLNHDAMYWYRQDPGQGLRLIYYSQIVNDFQKGDIAEGYSVSREKKESFPLTVTSAQKNPTAFYLCASSEGGGPQETQYFGPGTRLLVL.

This chain uses TRBV5-3 with TRBJ1-2; D perhaps matches TRBD1 (6 bases). TRBV5-3 qualifies as an ORF whose function is uncertain. CDR3 length: 11 residues. Between the trimmed V and J ends, which lost 8 bases and 6 bases, there was a span of 11 bases. Written as DNA, the CDR3 is TGTGCCAGTCAACAGGGTGATGGCTACACCTTC. Amino acids: CASQQGDGYTF.

This clonotype was observed a few times. The chain uses TRBV28 and TRBJ2-3; 14 bases align to TRBD2. CDR1 and CDR2 from the germline V gene are MDHEN and SYDVKM. This CDR3 is 17 amino acids long. Losses at the gene ends were 4 bases for V and 3 bases for J; bases not matched to a gene: 6. CDR3 region: CASSSIGTSGGTDTQYF. Written as DNA, the CDR3 is TGTGCCAGCAGTTCGATAGGGACTAGCGGGGGAACAGATACGCAGTATTTT. The full variable domain, completed using reference TRBV28 and TRBJ2-3, is DVKVTQSSRYLVKRTGEKVFLECVQDMDHENMFWYRQDPGLGLRLIYFSYDVKMKEKGDIPEGYSVSREKKERFSLILESASTNQTSMYLCASSSIGTSGGTDTQYFGPGTRLTVL.

In this sample, this clonotype turned up many times. The chain combines TRBV12-3 or TRBV12-4 with TRBJ1-1; possibly TRBD1 for D (6 bases). V lost 6 bases, J lost 6 bases, and 11 bases lay in between. This CDR3 has 12 amino acids. For the CDR3, the DNA is TGTGCCAGCAGCTCAGGGGCGCCTGAAGCTTTCTTT. Translation: CASSSGAPEAFF.

As to this clonotype: This clone may be a read error of a much larger clone one base away. The V call is TRBV7-9, the J call TRBJ2-1; the D gene is possibly TRBD1 (6 bases). CDR1 and CDR2 from the germline V gene are SEHNR and FQNEAQ (reference sequence). This CDR3 has 14 residues. The CDR3 protein is CVSRSPGALERVFF. For the CDR3, the DNA is TGTGTCAGCAGATCTCCAGGGGCCCTCGAGAGGGTGTTCTTC.

The V gene is TRBV20-1, the J gene TRBJ2-1; TRBD2 matches at 9 bases. This CDR3 has 17 amino acids. Germline values: CDR1 DFQATT, CDR2 SNEGSKA (reference sequence). With V trimmed by 3 bases and J by 7 bases, 16 bases remained unmatched. The CDR3 DNA reads as TGCAGTGCTAGGAAGGACAAAGGCGGGGGGGGTTGGAATGAGCAGTTCTTC. Encoded protein: CSARKDKGGGGWNEQFF.